The sequence of this T cell receptor (beta chain) was determined in a study of post-analysis software for immune sequencing data. Study-level information: The study covered relapsing-remitting, secondary progressive and progressive-relapsing courses of multiple sclerosis. Regarding the study as a whole: The study found significantly lower normalized Chao1 diversity in multiple sclerosis patients than in controls. The study found TRBV5-6, TRBV5-1 and TRBV20-1 among several TRBV segments more frequent in patients than controls.

Only a few counts were recorded for this clonotype. The antigen is not known. Unique molecular identifiers tagged the TCR beta cDNA libraries. One entry per CDR3 protein results from TCRdb running MiXCR on the PCR reads. The sample records about 430,000 distinct CDR3 sequences, roughly 38% being singletons. The CDR3 consists of 15 residues. Germline CDR1 and CDR2: SNHLY and FYNNEI. V trimming: 6 bases; J trimming: 1 base; junction bases outside the gene matches: 7. This chain joins TRBV2 and TRBJ2-3; TRBD1 agrees at 7 bases. Sequencing used blood. The TCR was taken from a girl aged 2 to 9 with multiple sclerosis. The CDR3: CASRMNRGGTDTQYF. CDR3 coding DNA: TGTGCCAGCAGGATGAACAGGGGTGGCACAGATACGCAGTATTTT.